This TCR beta chain was recovered during a study of Ad26.COV2.S vaccination and SARS-CoV-2 variants. Study-level results: Post-vaccination spike-specific CD8+ and CD4+ T cell responses reportedly had substantial breadth. The placebo group had lower spike-specific TCR breadth than the vaccine recipients did.

As to treatment: around 19 received Ad26.COV2.S at low or high dose, single or two shots; roughly five received placebo; per-sample allocation not given. Samples came from day 63 after the first vaccine or placebo injection. An Ad26 vector that expressed Wuhan-strain SARS-CoV-2 spike constituted the vaccine. With regard to this clone: Its target is unknown.

Sequenced by immunoSEQ multiplex PCR; TCRdb stores in-frame clones only, minus some. The top ten clones hold around 1.7% of a sample with a few hundred thousand clones, around 92% of them seen once. The CDR3 extends over 16 amino acids. Trimming removed 5 bases at V and 6 bases at J, with 17 bases between. Germline loops: CDR1 SGHAT, CDR2 FQNNGV. Here the sequenced sample was peripheral blood, taken in a trial of Ad26.COV2.S vaccine versus placebo. The chain is built from TRBV11-2 and TRBJ1-6; a weak D match, TRBD1 (5 bases). This TCR was recovered from a person between 18 and 65 years old who received the Ad26.COV2.S COVID-19 vaccine or a placebo. The CDR3 DNA is TGTGCCAGCAGCCCAAGGGGCCCCGAGGCTAATTCACCCCTCCACTTT. Protein sequence: CASSPRGPEANSPLHF. Drawing the rest from reference TRBV11-2 and TRBJ1-6, the complete variable domain is EAGVAQSPRYKIIEKRQSVAFWCNPISGHATLYWYQQILGQGPKLLIQFQNNGVVDDSQLPKDRFSAERLKGVDSTLKIQPAKLEDSAVYLCASSPRGPEANSPLHFGNGTRLTVT.